This T cell receptor (beta chain) was identified during a study of T-cell memory formation after mild COVID-19. After removal of 6 bases from V and 3 bases from J, the junction contained 6 bases not matched to a gene. CDR3 length: 15 residues. A single record per CDR3 protein comes from TCRdb applying MiXCR to the 5' RACE reads. The sample holds about 410,000 distinct CDR3 sequences, 20% to 25% seen once. The J gene is TRBJ2-7, the V gene TRBV12-3 or TRBV12-4; 12 nucleotides align to TRBD2. This TCR was sampled from an adult woman who had mild COVID-19 (a few samples of this study predate the infection). Cell type and time point are not known. The material sequenced was PBMCs or a T cell subset sorted from them (not recorded which). The chain's CDR3 is CASRPTSGRGYEQYF. The DNA of the CDR3 is TGTGCCAGCAGACCGACTAGCGGGAGAGGCTACGAGCAGTACTTC.